This TCR beta chain originates from a study of blood T cell repertoires in COVID-19. Clones were read by immunoSEQ multiplex PCR, and TCRdb kept only the in-frame ones, dropping some. The table has about 230,000 clones, approximately 80% seen once. This CDR3 comprises 17 residues. Trimming removed 3 bases at V and 9 bases at J, with 24 bases between. Germline V gene lookup returns CDR1 MNHEY and CDR2 SMNVEV (reference sequence). This TCR came from a man aged 40-50 years with acute or convalescent COVID-19. Material for sequencing was peripheral blood. The rearrangement links TRBV27 to TRBJ2-1, with D maybe TRBD2 (5 bases). The CDR3 loop is CASSLRALIGPRSEQFF. CDR3 in DNA: TGTGCCAGCAGTTTGCGGGCCCTGATTGGGCCGCGTAGTGAGCAGTTCTTC.